This record covers a single T cell receptor (beta chain). This clonotype turned up a few times. There is no known antigen for this receptor. The record has no base qualities; no much larger clone is one base away. Patients with uncontrolled infections, other autoimmune diseases, pregnancy or lactation were excluded. Diagnoses were established on the basis of clinical symptoms, serum thyroxine and TRAb, thyroid ultrasound, and orbital computed tomography. Total RNA was extracted using Trizol reagent, and RNA quality was assessed on an Agilent 2100 Bioanalyzer. Including cysteine and phenylalanine, the CDR3 has 12 amino acids. The kept DNA is CDR3 alone, 36 bases in frame from the first base. For CDR1 and CDR2, the germline V gene lists SGHRS and YFSETQ. The germline V end is reduced by 9 bases and the J end by 8 bases; junction bases left unmatched: 8. The record originates from a study of T cells in Graves' hyperthyroidism and ophthalmopathy (dated by TCRdb to the late 2010s). Concerning the study at large: To identify TCR V-J signatures that set the groups apart, the researchers used a discovery cohort of 100 patients, made up of approximately 43 with Graves' ophthalmopathy and about 60 with stable Graves' hyperthyroidism. In several Graves' hyperthyroidism patients, the study also compared T-cell repertoires from thyroid tissue with T-cell repertoires from blood. An independent validation cohort of fewer than 20 hyperthyroidism patients and approximately 16 patients who later progressed to ophthalmopathy tested prospective prediction of ophthalmopathy. For training and testing, the 100 or so patients in the discovery cohort were randomly divided in a 7:3 ratio. After blood sampling, hyperthyroidism patients were treated with methimazole at a starting dose of 30 mg daily, and ophthalmopathy patients were treated with high-dose intravenous methylprednisolone. The paper reports TCR Vbeta CDR3 sequencing of some 140 peripheral blood samples: around 45 ophthalmopathy, under 85 hyperthyroidism and approximately 17 progressor patients.

TCR beta CDR3 regions were amplified from RNA transcripts. The TCR CDR3 was subjected to a first round of RT-PCR using the HTBI primer set and the Qiagen OneStep RT-PCR kit. Libraries were constructed in a second round of multiplex PCR, after which size selection and purification were performed. Libraries were sequenced paired-end with 100 bp reads on an Illumina HiSeq2000. Under the source paper's analysis protocol: SOAPnuke was used to process the raw data, removing reads that contained adapters or uncalled bases, had a mean Phred below 15, or lacked an exact match to the constant primer or identifier. COPE v1.2.5 was used to merge high-quality paired reads, and clonotypes were defined as unique nucleotide sequences. MiTCR v1.1 was used to align the clonotypes against IMGT TRBV, TRBD and TRBJ reference segments. The analysis included only V-J combinations with a frequency above 0.0001, which together covered around 99% of the repertoires. A TCS score was defined as the ratio between F50 (clonal expansion) and ExV (chaos), using BLOSUM62-based TCRdist between CDR3 peptides within each V-J. Welch's t-statistics and random forest reduced around 520 V-J features to roughly 13, which were used in a naive Bayes classifier (R e1071). The Morisita-Horn index was used to measure how similar the thyroid and blood repertoires were. TCRdb ran its own pipeline on the public reads, namely fastp trimming at Q25 and MiXCR clone calling, and kept in-frame beta chains. Rows with one shared CDR3 protein collapse into an entry with the most common genes and DNA. TCRdb, not the original authors, processed these V and J calls. This sample lists about 570,000 distinct CDR3 sequences; just over 45% were detected once. The ten most abundant clones make up around 19% of the sample.

Study-level results and caveats: Sample size was not statistically predetermined, and investigators were not blinded to group allocation. A 13 V-J signature model separated ophthalmopathy from stable hyperthyroidism, with about 90% sensitivity and 81% to 82% specificity in cross-validation and 80%/75% in testing. Most expanded thyroid clonotypes (frequency above 0.001) were also detected in blood, suggesting blood repertoires may reflect thyroid immune responses. During validation, the model predicted progression to ophthalmopathy a median of roughly 7.1 months ahead of onset, with almost 71% sensitivity and 72% to 80% specificity.

This receptor was identified in an adult woman with Graves' disease, either hyperthyroidism or ophthalmopathy (not recorded which). This chain is built from TRBV5-1 and TRBJ2-1, with TRBD1 identical over 7 junction bases. Sequencing used peripheral blood or thyroid tissue (not recorded which). The CDR3 protein: CATSNRGDEQFF. The DNA is as follows: TGCGCCACATCGAACAGGGGCGATGAGCAGTTCTTC.